The 3 T cell receptor beta chains below come from one sample, sequenced in a study of T-cell memory formation after mild COVID-19. From the 5' RACE reads, TCRdb called clonotypes with MiXCR, one entry per CDR3 protein. The table shows roughly 620,000 distinct CDR3 sequences, with roughly 18% occurring only once. The sequencing input was PBMCs or a T cell subset sorted from them (not recorded which). Source of these receptors: an adult woman who had mild COVID-19 (a few samples of this study predate the infection). Cell type and time point are not known.

The chain carries TRBV3-1 and TRBJ1-3; 9 bases are shared with TRBD1. The germline V gene has CDR1 LGHDT and CDR2 YNNKEL (reference sequence). This CDR3 has 16 amino acids. J was trimmed by 4 bases and V by 6 bases; bases with no gene match: 10. The CDR3, as DNA: TGTGCCAGCAGACAGATACAGGGGGCGCCCGGAAACACCATATATTTT. Protein: CASRQIQGAPGNTIYF.

This clonotype was observed a few times. V gene TRBV25-1 combines with J gene TRBJ2-7, with 7 positions matching TRBD1. The CDR3 length is 15 residues. The V gene end was trimmed by 5 bases and the J gene end by 4 bases; junction bases not matched to a gene: 11. Per germline, CDR1 MGHDK and CDR2 SYGVNS. CDR3 region: CASSLSSGTAYEQYF. The CDR3, as DNA: TGTGCCAGCAGTTTATCCTCCGGGACAGCTTACGAGCAGTACTTC.

The V and J genes are TRBV9 and TRBJ2-7, with D perhaps matching TRBD2 (5 bases). The CDR3 runs to 16 residues. V lost 2 bases, J lost 2 bases, and 17 bases lay in between. CDR1 and CDR2 (germline): SGDLS, YYNGEE. The CDR3 sequence is CASSVTSGGAAYEQYF. The CDR3 region has the DNA TGTGCCAGCAGCGTTACCTCGGGCGGAGCGGCCTACGAGCAGTACTTC.